The 23 T cell receptor beta chains below were found in one sample sequenced in a study of CD8 T cells in ankylosing spondylitis. TCRdb re-called the 5' RACE reads through MiXCR, storing one row per CDR3 protein. The sample lists about 90,000 distinct CDR3 sequences, around 26% seen once, with 45% to 65% in the top ten. Sample: blood, either unsorted or a sorted T cell fraction (not recorded which). Receptor source: a male donor with ankylosing spondylitis or in good health (not recorded which).

The V call is TRBV14, the J call TRBJ1-2; 9 bases are shared with TRBD1. CDR3 length: 15 amino acids. V was clipped by 3 bases and J by 4 bases; unmatched bases: 6. Germline-derived CDR1 and CDR2 are SGHDN and FVKESK. CDR3 nucleotide sequence: TGTGCCAGCAGCCATGAAGGACAGGGGTTCTATGGCTACACCTTC. Amino acid sequence: CASSHEGQGFYGYTF.

This clonotype came up a few times. This chain links TRBV7-3 with TRBJ2-1; D perhaps matches TRBD2 (6 bases). The CDR3 is made up of 14 amino acids. V was shortened by 5 bases and J by 1 base, with 9 bases between the two germline ends. Germline-derived CDR1 and CDR2 are SGHTA and FQGTGA. CDR3 residues: CASSLDYSYNEQFF. CDR3 nucleotides: TGTGCCAGCAGCCTGGACTATTCCTACAATGAGCAGTTCTTC.

The V call is TRBV27, the J call TRBJ1-1; D gene unclear. V gave up 6 bases and J gave up 5 bases, with 13 bases separating them. The germline V gene encodes CDR1 MNHEY and CDR2 SMNVEV (reference sequence). This CDR3 has 13 amino acids. CDR3 in amino acids: CASSSTGWTEAFF. The CDR3 DNA sequence: TGTGCCAGCAGCTCCACGGGGTGGACTGAAGCTTTCTTT.

This clonotype appeared a few times. The CDR3 region is CSASTLDRGNTEAFF. CDR3 DNA: TGCAGTGCTAGCACTCTCGACAGGGGCAACACTGAAGCTTTCTTT. The rearrangement uses TRBV20-1 and TRBJ1-1, with 8 bases lining up with TRBD1. V lost 3 bases to trimming and J lost 2 bases; unmatched junction nucleotides: 8. The V gene's germline CDR1 is DFQATT and CDR2 SNEGSKA (reference sequence). This CDR3 is built from 15 residues.

This clonotype was counted a few times. The chain combines TRBV7-9 with TRBJ1-2; 7 bases match TRBD1. The ends lost 2 bases at V and 6 bases at J; junction bases unmatched: 3. Germline CDR1 reads SEHNR; CDR2 reads FQNEAQ (reference sequence). The CDR3 sequence is 13 residues long. The CDR3 loop reads CASSLSRGDGYTF. CDR3 bases: TGTGCCAGCAGCTTAAGCAGGGGGGATGGCTACACCTTC.

This clonotype has just a few counts. The chain combines TRBV2 with TRBJ1-2; 9 bases fit TRBD1. V lost 4 bases to trimming and J lost 3 bases; unmatched junction nucleotides: 0. Germline V gene lookup returns CDR1 SNHLY and CDR2 FYNNEI. The CDR3 runs 13 residues. CDR3 nucleotides: TGTGCCAGCAGTGGACAGGGGGACTATGGCTACACCTTC. Translated: CASSGQGDYGYTF.

This clonotype was observed many times. V is TRBV24-1 and J is TRBJ2-1; 8 bases map to TRBD1. The CDR3 is made up of 14 amino acids. The trim removed 3 bases at V and 5 bases at J, leaving 2 bases unmatched. Per the germline V gene, CDR1 is KGHDR and CDR2 is SFDVKD. The CDR3 sequence: CATSDAGQDNEQFF. CDR3 coding DNA: TGTGCCACCAGTGATGCGGGACAGGACAATGAGCAGTTCTTC.

The chain combines TRBV11-1 with TRBJ1-1; tentative D call: TRBD1 (6 bases). The CDR3 loop spans 15 amino acids. V was cut by 5 bases and J by 1 base, with 14 bases left in between. Germline values: CDR1 SGHAT, CDR2 FQDESV (reference sequence). The chain's CDR3 is CASSPNRAGNTEAFF. The CDR3, as DNA: TGTGCCAGCAGCCCGAACAGGGCGGGGAACACTGAAGCTTTCTTT.

The V call is TRBV6-5, the J call TRBJ2-1; D remains ambiguous. Looked up from germline, CDR1 is MNHEY and CDR2 is SVGAGI. Trimming cost V 0 bases and J 7 bases, with 4 bases left between them. The CDR3 consists of 12 residues. The CDR3 region has the DNA TGTGCCAGCAGTTACTCTCCTAATGAGCAGTTCTTC. Translating it yields CASSYSPNEQFF.

This chain connects TRBV5-5 to TRBJ2-5; weak D call: TRBD1 (6 bases). Per germline, CDR1 SGHKS and CDR2 YYEKEE (reference sequence). Trimming cost V 0 bases and J 2 bases, with 14 bases left between them. There are 16 residues in the CDR3. The CDR3 reads CASSLETGTDQETQYF. The CDR3 coding sequence is TGTGCCAGCAGCTTGGAGACAGGTACCGATCAAGAGACCCAGTACTTC.

V usage is TRBV11-2 and J usage is TRBJ2-1; no clear D. The CDR3 is 12 residues long. Trimming took 3 bases from V and 8 from J, leaving 8 bases between them. CDR1 and CDR2 from the germline V gene are SGHAT and FQNNGV. CDR3 residues: CASSFVTYEQFF. The CDR3 DNA follows: TGTGCCAGCAGCTTCGTGACTTATGAGCAGTTCTTC.

This sequence joins TRBV5-1 and TRBJ1-5; 8 bases line up with TRBD1. Germline values: CDR1 SGHRS, CDR2 YFSETQ. The CDR3 runs to 14 residues. The junction had 7 bases not matched to a gene; V was cut back by 2 bases and J by 9 bases. The DNA of the CDR3 is TGCGCCAGCAGCTTAGGACAGGGAGTTCCGCCCCAGCATTTT. Encoded protein: CASSLGQGVPPQHF.

This clonotype was seen many times. V is TRBV20-1 and J is TRBJ2-5; D may match TRBD1 or TRBD2 (5 bases each). V was cut by 7 bases and J by 3 bases, with 12 bases left in between. The CDR3 consists of 12 residues. CDR1 is DFQATT, CDR2 SNEGSKA, per germline (reference sequence). The CDR3 DNA sequence: TGCAGTGTGGGCAGGGAGAAAGAGACCCAGTACTTC. Translation: CSVGREKETQYF.

This clonotype showed up many times. V usage is TRBV20-1 and J usage is TRBJ2-7, with 11 bases lining up with TRBD1. Trimming cost V 6 bases and J 3 bases; bases outside gene matches: 4. This CDR3 has 13 residues. In germline, CDR1 is DFQATT, CDR2 SNEGSKA (reference sequence). The CDR3 region is CSAGTGGIYEQYF. The CDR3 DNA sequence: TGCAGTGCGGGGACAGGGGGAATCTACGAGCAGTACTTC.

This clonotype was detected only a few times. This chain links TRBV5-1 with TRBJ1-1; tentatively, D is TRBD1 (6 bases). Germline loops: CDR1 SGHRS, CDR2 YFSETQ. The CDR3 sequence is 17 residues long. Between the trimmed V and J ends, which lost 0 bases and 1 base, there was a span of 16 bases. The CDR3 loop is CASSLVPGAGENTEAFF. DNA of the CDR3: TGCGCCAGCAGCTTGGTTCCCGGGGCAGGGGAGAACACTGAAGCTTTCTTT.

This clonotype was recorded at least ten times. This chain connects TRBV20-1 to TRBJ2-1, with D unclear. The CDR3 extends over 12 amino acids. Germline values: CDR1 DFQATT, CDR2 SNEGSKA (reference sequence). Between the trimmed V and J ends, which lost 3 bases and 9 bases, there was a span of 12 bases. The CDR3 loop reads CSASRSFREQFF. For the CDR3, the DNA is TGCAGTGCTAGTCGAAGCTTCCGTGAGCAGTTCTTC.

This clonotype has just a few counts. CDR3 coding DNA: TGTGCCAGCTCGCTTCGGCAGGCACACACAGATACGCAGTATTTT. It codes for CASSLRQAHTDTQYF. The V and J genes are TRBV18 and TRBJ2-3; no definite D call. The CDR3 runs 15 residues. Germline loops: CDR1 KGHSH, CDR2 LQKENI. V lost 6 bases and J lost 2, with 15 bases in between.

In its sample, this clonotype was seen a few times. This chain connects TRBV7-9 to TRBJ2-3; 7 bases align to TRBD2. The CDR3 contains 16 residues. V was pared by 7 bases and J by 2 bases, with 12 bases of the junction left unmatched. Germline-derived CDR1 and CDR2 are SEHNR and FQNEAQ (reference sequence). CDR3 coding DNA: TGTGCCAGCACTCCCTTGGGAGCGGGAAACACAGATACGCAGTATTTT. Its translation is CASTPLGAGNTDTQYF.

This chain joins TRBV10-3 and TRBJ1-1, with D uncertain. The CDR3 loop spans 13 amino acids. V was clipped by 6 bases and J by 4 bases, with 12 bases between them. Per the germline V gene, CDR1 is ENHRY and CDR2 is SYGVKD. The CDR3: CAIREGVGTEAFF. Here the CDR3 DNA reads TGTGCCATCAGAGAGGGAGTGGGCACTGAAGCTTTCTTT.

The chain links TRBV14 to TRBJ2-3; 7 positions match TRBD2. CDR3 length: 14 amino acids. Germline loops: CDR1 SGHDN, CDR2 FVKESK. With 5 bases clipped from V and 6 bases from J, the junction kept 8 bases outside the gene matches. CDR3 in amino acids: CASSSRRGEDTQYF. The CDR3 coding sequence is TGTGCCAGCAGCTCACGACGGGGGGAGGATACGCAGTATTTT.

CDR3 bases: TGTGCCAGCAGCTTGCCCCCGGGTAGCGGGATCGACGAGCAGTACTTC. This sequence encodes CASSLPPGSGIDEQYF. V gene TRBV5-5 combines with J gene TRBJ2-7, with 8 bases aligning to TRBD2. V lost 1 base, J lost 5 bases, and 11 bases stayed unmatched. The germline V gene encodes CDR1 SGHKS and CDR2 YYEKEE (reference sequence). The CDR3 is 16 amino acids.

V and J are TRBV5-1 and TRBJ2-3; D is uncertain. Trimming took 0 bases from V and 2 from J, leaving 7 bases between them. Germline-derived CDR1 and CDR2 are SGHRS and YFSETQ. The CDR3 is 14 residues long. The CDR3 DNA reads as TGCGCCAGCAGCTTGGGGTCCATCACAGATACGCAGTATTTT. The encoded protein is CASSLGSITDTQYF.

In this sample, this clonotype turned up a few times. V usage is TRBV7-6 and J usage is TRBJ1-5; no firm D call. Trimming took off 1 base at V and 5 bases at J, with 3 bases between the two ends. The V gene's germline CDR1 is SGHVS and CDR2 FNYEAQ. The CDR3 covers 12 residues. In nucleotides, the CDR3 is TGTGCCAGCAGCTTAGTTGATCAGCCCCAGCATTTT. Its translation is CASSLVDQPQHF.